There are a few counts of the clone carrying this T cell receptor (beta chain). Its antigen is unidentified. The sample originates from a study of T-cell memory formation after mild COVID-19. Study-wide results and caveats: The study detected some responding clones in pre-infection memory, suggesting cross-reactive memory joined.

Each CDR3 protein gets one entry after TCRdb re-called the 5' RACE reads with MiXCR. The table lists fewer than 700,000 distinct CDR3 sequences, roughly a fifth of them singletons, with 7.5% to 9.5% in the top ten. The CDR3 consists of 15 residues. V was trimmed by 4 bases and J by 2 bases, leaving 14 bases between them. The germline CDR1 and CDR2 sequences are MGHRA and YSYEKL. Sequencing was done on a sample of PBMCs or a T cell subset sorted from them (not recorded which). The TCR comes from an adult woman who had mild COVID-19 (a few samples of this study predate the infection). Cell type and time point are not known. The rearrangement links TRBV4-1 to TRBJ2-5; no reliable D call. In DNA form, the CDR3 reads TGCGCCAGCAGCCGTTTCCGGCTAGAACAAGAGACCCAGTACTTC. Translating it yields CASSRFRLEQETQYF.